The rows below give T cell receptor beta chains drawn from one sample of a study of response to subunit inactivated influenza vaccine. From the RT-PCR reads, TCRdb called clonotypes with MiXCR, one entry per CDR3 protein. The table has approximately 730,000 distinct CDR3 sequences, about 15% seen once. The sequencing used PBMCs from blood, collected around 15 days before vaccination. These receptors all come from a man between 45 and 60 years old who received an inactivated influenza vaccine. Each CDR3 is given with its conserved first and last residue. D genes are given only for firm matches. Part of the rows lack a size; the others show once, few, many or a class for expanded clones.

>few|.|TRBJ2-7|TRBV7-9
TGTGCCAGCAGCCCCGAATACGAGCAGTACTTC
CASSPEYEQYF
>.|.|TRBJ2-3|TRBV6-1
TGTGCCAGCAGTGATGGCGGGACTTCGACAGATACGCAGTATTTT
CASSDGGTSTDTQYF
>few|.|TRBJ2-2|TRBV18
TGTGCCAGCTCACCACCGTCCACCGGGGAGCTGTTTTTT
CASSPPSTGELFF
>.|.|TRBJ2-5|TRBV4-3
TGCGCCAGCAGCCAAGTAGGGGAAGAGACCCAGTACTTC
CASSQVGEETQYF
>.|.|TRBJ1-2|TRBV6-1
TGTGCCACCCTGGGAGCTCCTTCGAAAGGGTATGGCTACACCTTC
CATLGAPSKGYGYTF
>.|.|TRBJ2-6|TRBV9
TGTGCCAGCAGCGTAGTTACCGGGGGCGGCTCTGGGGCCAACGTCCTGACTTTC
CASSVVTGGGSGANVLTF
>.|.|TRBJ2-3|TRBV11-2
TGTGCCAGCAACCAAATGGGGGGCCGGTCCGATACGCAGTATTTT
CASNQMGGRSDTQYF
>few|TRBD1|TRBJ2-2|TRBV29-1
TGCAGCGTTGCCCAGGGGGCGCCCGGGGAGCTGTTTTTT
CSVAQGAPGELFF
>.|.|TRBJ1-3|TRBV5-5
TGTGCCAGCAGCGACGGGACGGTTGGAAACACCATATATTTT
CASSDGTVGNTIYF
>.|.|TRBJ1-5|TRBV20-1
TGCAGTGCTAGTCAGAGCAATCAGCCCCAGCATTTT
CSASQSNQPQHF
>few|.|TRBJ1-4|TRBV4-2
TGTGCCAGCAGCCAAGGACCAACAGCCCGTTTCAATGAAAAACTGTTTTTT
CASSQGPTARFNEKLFF
>few|TRBD2|TRBJ2-2|TRBV6-1
TGTGCCAGCAGGAAGACTAGCGCCAACACCGGGGAGCTGTTTTTT
CASRKTSANTGELFF
>few|.|TRBJ2-7|TRBV11-2
TGTGCCAGCAGCTTAGAACAGGACTACGAGCAGTACTTC
CASSLEQDYEQYF
>many|.|TRBJ2-7|TRBV7-2
TGTGCCAGCAGCCCTCGCCCCTACGAGCAGTACTTC
CASSPRPYEQYF
>.|TRBD1|TRBJ2-1|TRBV6-1
TGTGCCAGCAGGTCCGACAGGGACCCCTACAATGAGCAGTTCTTC
CASRSDRDPYNEQFF
>.|TRBD2|TRBJ2-7|TRBV6-2/TRBV6-3
TGTGCCAGCAGTTACGTGTTAGCGGGAAACCCTAAAGAGCAGTACTTC
CASSYVLAGNPKEQYF